One sample yielded the 22 T cell receptor beta chains listed below, sequenced in a study of cytomegalovirus exposure and HLA in healthy donors. A multiplex PCR was run with 60 Vbeta primers and 13 Jbeta primers. Here immunoSEQ multiplex PCR was the method, and the copy in TCRdb shows in-frame clones only, minus some. The sample holds approximately 220,000 clones, over 75% seen once. The specimen was PBMCs. These receptors were obtained from a man between 18 and 35 years old in good health and CMV-seronegative.

V and J are TRBV10-2 and TRBJ2-3, with 9 bases aligning to TRBD2. V gave up 6 bases and J gave up 0 bases; unmatched junction bases: 7. Germline lookup yields CDR1 WSHSY and CDR2 SAAADI. The CDR3 contains 16 residues. The CDR3 here is CASRTSGPSSTDTQYF. The CDR3 nucleotides read TGCGCCAGCAGGACTAGCGGACCCTCTAGCACAGATACGCAGTATTTT.

The chain carries TRBV7-9 and TRBJ2-7; D is uncertain. V was trimmed by 9 bases and J by 0 bases, leaving 6 bases between them. The CDR3 is 11 amino acids. CDR1 and CDR2 from the germline V gene are SEHNR and FQNEAQ (reference sequence). CDR3 sequence reads: CASGGSYEQYF. The CDR3 region has the DNA TGTGCCAGTGGCGGCTCCTACGAGCAGTACTTC.

CDR3 in DNA: TGTGCCAGCAGCGTGGTTACAGGGAGCTATGGCTACACCTTC. Its protein product is CASSVVTGSYGYTF. This chain connects TRBV9 to TRBJ1-2; weak D call: TRBD1 (6 bases). Germline values: CDR1 SGDLS, CDR2 YYNGEE. The length of the CDR3 is 14 residues. Trimming removed 2 bases at V and 4 bases at J, with 12 bases between.

There are a few counts of this clone. The chain uses TRBV11-3 and TRBJ1-2, with D uncertain. This CDR3 has 14 residues. V was shortened by 3 bases and J by 2 bases, with 10 bases between the two germline ends. Germline V gene lookup returns CDR1 SGHNT and CDR2 YENEEA. The CDR3 reads CASSFRYANYGYTF. CDR3 in DNA: TGTGCCAGCAGCTTCCGGTACGCAAACTATGGCTACACCTTC.

The chain employs TRBV28 and TRBJ1-5; D not certain. V shed 2 bases and J shed 4 bases, with 12 bases lying between them. Germline-derived CDR1 and CDR2 are MDHEN and SYDVKM. The length of the CDR3 is 15 residues. The CDR3 sequence is CASSLPIAGNQPQHF. The CDR3 coding sequence is TGTGCCAGCAGTTTACCCATTGCAGGTAATCAGCCCCAGCATTTT.

This clone has only one observation. V usage is TRBV29-1 and J usage is TRBJ2-3, with a tentative D call TRBD1 (6 bases). V was cut by 6 bases and J by 6 bases, with 19 bases left in between. The CDR3 has 14 amino acids. Per the germline V gene, CDR1 is SQVTM and CDR2 is ANQGSEA. The CDR3 DNA is TGCAGCGTCCTACAGAACAGGGAAGTCGATACGCAGTATTTT. Residues: CSVLQNREVDTQYF.

This rearrangement joins TRBV11-3 to TRBJ1-1; 7 bases fit TRBD1. Germline lookup yields CDR1 SGHNT and CDR2 YENEEA. CDR3 length equals 14 residues. V lost 2 bases, J lost 3 bases, and 3 bases stayed unmatched. The CDR3 nucleotides are TGTGCCAGCAGCTTACAGGGGGAGGACACTGAAGCTTTCTTT. The encoded protein is CASSLQGEDTEAFF.

This chain uses TRBV23-1 with TRBJ1-1; weak D call: TRBD1 (6 bases). TRBV23-1 qualifies as an ORF whose function is uncertain. Trimming shortened V by 10 bases and J by 1 base, and 16 bases separated the two germline ends. The CDR3 runs to 14 residues. CDR3 DNA: TGCGCCACCGGATCTCAGGGGAAGAACACTGAAGCTTTCTTT. It yields the protein CATGSQGKNTEAFF.

This chain uses TRBV5-1 with TRBJ1-2; TRBD1 might be the D (6 bases). The V gene's germline CDR1 is SGHRS and CDR2 YFSETQ. The CDR3 consists of 13 residues. Trimming removed 5 bases at V and 3 bases at J, with 11 bases between. CDR3 in DNA: TGCGCCAGCAGTACGGACAGAGACTATGGCTACACCTTC. Translated: CASSTDRDYGYTF.

CDR3 protein: CASSSSDGYTF. The CDR3 DNA follows: TGTGCCAGCAGCTCATCAGATGGCTACACCTTC. This chain connects TRBV11-2 to TRBJ1-2; D is undetermined. Trimming removed 4 bases from V and 6 bases from J, with 6 bases in between. The length of the CDR3 is 11 residues. Germline-derived CDR1 and CDR2 are SGHAT and FQNNGV.

The rearrangement uses TRBV30 and TRBJ1-1; 9 bases line up with TRBD1. V lost 0 bases, J lost 7 bases, and 9 bases stayed unmatched. CDR1 and CDR2 from the germline V gene are GTSNPN and SVGIG (reference sequence). The CDR3 contains 15 residues. CDR3 sequence: CAWSVPTGGEVEAFF. The CDR3 DNA sequence: TGTGCCTGGAGTGTCCCGACAGGGGGTGAGGTTGAAGCTTTCTTT. Full variable domain (missing parts from reference TRBV30 and TRBJ1-1): SQTIHQWPATLVQPVGSPLSLECTVEGTSNPNLYWYRQAAGRGLQLLFYSVGIGQISSEVPQNLSASRPQDRQFILSSKKLLLSDSGFYLCAWSVPTGGEVEAFFGQGTRLTVV.

The CDR3 spells CASIPQGAPLSGYEQYF. CDR3 DNA: TGTGCCAGCATTCCTCAGGGGGCGCCCCTTTCGGGATACGAGCAGTACTTC. The chain carries TRBV27 and TRBJ2-7, with TRBD1 identical over 8 bases. The CDR3 has 17 amino acids. The J segment lost 4 bases and the V segment lost 7 bases, leaving 18 bases of the junction unmatched. In germline, CDR1 is MNHEY, CDR2 SMNVEV (reference sequence).

The chain recombines TRBV5-5 with TRBJ1-5, with no clear D. Germline V lookup: CDR1 SGHKS, CDR2 YYEKEE (reference sequence). V lost 1 base, J lost 0 bases, and 11 bases lay in between. This CDR3 comprises 16 residues. The CDR3 protein is CASSLTADPSNQPQHF. DNA for the CDR3: TGTGCCAGCAGCTTGACAGCAGATCCTAGCAATCAGCCCCAGCATTTT.

V and J are TRBV7-2 and TRBJ2-5, with D possibly being TRBD2 (7 bases). The CDR3 has 13 amino acids. Trimming pared 3 bases from V and 5 bases from J, leaving 10 bases between. Germline CDR1 and CDR2: SGHTA and FQGNSA. This chain's CDR3 is CASSFRGGETQYF. The CDR3 DNA follows: TGTGCCAGCAGCTTTAGGGGGGGTGAGACCCAGTACTTC.

The chain carries TRBV19 and TRBJ1-1; 10 bases agree with TRBD1. There are 14 residues in the CDR3. V was clipped by 6 bases and J by 7 bases; unmatched bases: 8. The V gene's germline CDR1 is LNHDA and CDR2 SQIVND (reference sequence). CDR3 coding DNA: TGTGCCAGTAGCCAAGGACAGGGGGTGAGTGAAGCTTTCTTT. This gives the protein CASSQGQGVSEAFF.

The V call is TRBV9, the J call TRBJ2-1; possible D gene TRBD2, 6 bases. The germline V gene encodes CDR1 SGDLS and CDR2 YYNGEE. This CDR3 region has 16 residues. Trimming removed 0 bases at V and 3 bases at J, with 13 bases between. The CDR3 sequence is CASSVGGGIVYNEQFF. CDR3 DNA: TGTGCCAGCAGCGTAGGGGGCGGGATAGTCTACAATGAGCAGTTCTTC.

The chain uses TRBV28 and TRBJ2-5, with TRBD2 matching over 16 bases. The length of the CDR3 is 17 residues. Trimming removed 6 bases from V and 5 bases from J; junction bases left unmatched: 9. Per germline, CDR1 MDHEN and CDR2 SYDVKM. CDR3 residues: CASSKKPGLAGGETQYF. The CDR3 coding sequence is TGTGCCAGCAGCAAAAAACCGGGACTAGCGGGAGGGGAGACCCAGTACTTC.

The rearrangement joins TRBV11-1 to TRBJ2-7; 7 bases align to TRBD1. V shed 5 bases and J 6 bases; nucleotides not matched to a gene: 10. Germline CDR1 is SGHAT and CDR2 is FQDESV (reference sequence). CDR3 size: 14 residues. CDR3 amino acids: CASSLQQGTPEQYF. The CDR3 DNA is TGTGCCAGCAGCCTGCAACAGGGGACCCCCGAGCAGTACTTC.

This chain links TRBV5-4 with TRBJ2-2; D is uncertain. This CDR3 has 16 residues. Germline CDR1 reads SGHNT; CDR2 reads YYREEE (reference sequence). Trimming cost V 3 bases and J 2 bases, with 14 bases left between them. CDR3 protein: CASSSSSGINTGELFF. The CDR3 DNA follows: TGTGCCAGCAGCTCCTCCTCAGGCATCAACACCGGGGAGCTGTTTTTT.

The genes are TRBV7-9 and TRBJ2-7, with D uncertain. Germline V gives CDR1 SEHNR, CDR2 FQNEAQ (reference sequence). Trimming cost V 5 bases and J 7 bases, with 9 bases left between them. The CDR3 covers 11 residues. This CDR3 is CASSRLGEQYF. DNA of the CDR3: TGTGCCAGCAGCCGGCTCGGGGAGCAGTACTTC.

The V call is TRBV7-3, the J call TRBJ2-3; D ambiguous. V dropped 0 bases and J dropped 6 bases, with 7 bases sitting between them. The CDR3 runs to 13 residues. Per the germline V gene, CDR1 is SGHTA and CDR2 is FQGTGA. This chain's CDR3 is CASSLTGYDTQYF. CDR3 DNA: TGTGCCAGCAGCTTAACCGGGTATGATACGCAGTATTTT.

The J gene is TRBJ2-5, the V gene TRBV11-2, with D perhaps TRBD1 (5 bases). The tail of the sequence fits TRBJ2-7 better, so the J call may be wrong. The CDR3 is 18 residues long. Germline V gene data show CDR1 as SGHAT and CDR2 as FQNNGV. CDR3 protein: CASSRDSQITLSSYEQYF. The CDR3 DNA sequence: TGTGCCAGCAGCCGAGACAGTCAAATTACACTCAGCTCCTACGAGCAGTACTTC.